The rows below give T cell receptor beta chains drawn from one sample of a study of blood T cell repertoires in COVID-19. TCRdb's table, derived via immunoSEQ multiplex PCR, lists solely in-frame clones and lacks some. The sample includes some 390,000 clones, around 89% of them seen just once. Sequencing input: peripheral blood. The source is a woman in her 40s with COVID-19, enrolled during active disease. Both conserved end residues are part of each CDR3. D genes are given only for firm matches. Size values are once, few and many counts, or a class for expanded clones, and some rows have none.

j_call clone_size v_call d_call cdr3_aa cdr3_nt
TRBJ2-1 once TRBV6-2/TRBV6-3 TRBD1 CASSYSETGGPHNEQFF TGTGCCAGCAGTTACTCCGAGACAGGGGGTCCCCACAATGAGCAGTTCTTC
TRBJ2-1 - TRBV27 TRBD1 CASSPQSIRTGLWNEQFF TGTGCCAGCAGTCCCCAATCTATTCGGACAGGGCTCTGGAATGAGCAGTTCTTC
TRBJ2-5 - TRBV4-3 - CASSQDRNQETQYF TGCGCCAGCAGCCAGGACAGAAACCAAGAGACCCAGTACTTC
TRBJ2-2 - TRBV14 TRBD2 CASSRGSTAGGLGELFF TGTGCCAGCAGCCGGGGATCGACAGCGGGGGGTCTCGGGGAGCTGTTTTTT
TRBJ2-7 - TRBV2 - CASSQVYEQYF TGTGCCAGCAGTCAGGTATACGAGCAGTACTTC
TRBJ1-1 - TRBV3-1/TRBV3-2 TRBD1 CASGRGWTEAFF TGTGCCAGCGGCAGGGGGTGGACTGAAGCTTTCTTT
TRBJ2-5 - TRBV5-1 TRBD2 CASRPFQRGGETQYF TGCGCCAGCAGGCCATTCCAGCGGGGAGGAGAGACCCAGTACTTC
TRBJ2-1 - TRBV5-4 TRBD2 CASSLPSGGPGSYNEQFF TGTGCCAGCAGCTTGCCTAGCGGGGGGCCAGGCTCCTACAATGAGCAGTTCTTC
TRBJ1-3 - TRBV7-2 - CASSLLFSGNTIYF TGTGCCAGCAGCCTCCTTTTCTCTGGAAACACCATATATTTT
TRBJ1-1 - TRBV11-3 TRBD1 CASSRGQDTEAFF TGTGCCAGCAGCCGGGGACAGGACACTGAAGCTTTCTTT
TRBJ1-1 - TRBV10-2 - CASRRQTNTEAFF TGCGCCAGCAGAAGACAGACCAACACTGAAGCTTTCTTT
TRBJ2-2 - TRBV2 - CATQGTGELFF TGTGCCACTCAGGGCACCGGGGAGCTGTTTTTT
TRBJ2-3 once TRBV18 TRBD2 CASSPRVAGLTDTQYF TGTGCCAGCTCACCACGGGTAGCGGGACTCACAGATACGCAGTATTTT
TRBJ2-2 - TRBV12-2 - CASPSGEHYSGELFF TGTGCAAGTCCGTCCGGGGAGCATTATTCCGGGGAGCTGTTTTTT
TRBJ1-5 - TRBV6-4 TRBD1 CASSEPDRDSDNKNQPQHF TGTGCCAGCAGTGAGCCAGACAGGGATTCCGATAACAAGAATCAGCCCCAGCATTTT
TRBJ1-2 - TRBV27 - CASSPTQGRLYGYTF TGTGCCAGCTCCCCGACCCAGGGGCGACTTTATGGCTACACCTTC
TRBJ2-1 - TRBV6-4 TRBD2 CASSPLAGEAEQFF TGTGCCAGCAGCCCACTAGCGGGAGAGGCTGAGCAGTTCTTC
TRBJ1-1 - TRBV6-2/TRBV6-3 - CASSYTNLNTEAFF TGTGCCAGCAGTTACACAAATTTGAACACTGAAGCTTTCTTT
TRBJ2-2 - TRBV10-3 - CAISDIRTANTGELFF TGTGCCATCAGTGACATTAGGACAGCGAACACCGGGGAGCTGTTTTTT
TRBJ2-7 - TRBV28 TRBD2 CASSWAGGAYEQYF TGTGCCAGCAGTTGGGCGGGAGGCGCCTACGAGCAGTACTTC
TRBJ1-3 - TRBV30 - CAWRRKGWGDTIYF TGTGCCTGGAGAAGAAAAGGATGGGGGGACACCATATATTTT
TRBJ2-4 - TRBV21-1 - CASSKAEGAGVLSKNIQYF TGTGCCAGCAGCAAAGCGGAAGGTGCAGGGGTTCTTTCCAAAAACATTCAGTACTTC
TRBJ2-1 - TRBV19 TRBD2 CASSIIAGEEYNEQFF TGTGCCAGTAGTATAATAGCGGGAGAGGAGTACAATGAGCAGTTCTTC
TRBJ1-2 - TRBV4-2 TRBD1 CASSPQAGTGELYGYTF TGTGCCAGCAGCCCACAAGCAGGGACAGGGGAGTTGTATGGCTACACCTTC
TRBJ2-3 - TRBV5-1 TRBD2 CASSQGLAGGGDTQYF TGCGCCAGCAGCCAGGGACTAGCGGGGGGCGGAGATACGCAGTATTTT
TRBJ2-3 - TRBV19 TRBD2 CASTAGVITDTQYF TGTGCCAGTACAGCGGGGGTGATCACAGATACGCAGTATTTT
TRBJ1-1 - TRBV4-2 - CASSQGGNTEAFF TGTGCCAGCAGCCAAGGCGGGAACACTGAAGCTTTCTTT
TRBJ2-3 - TRBV15 TRBD2 CATSRDLAGVDTDTQYF TGTGCCACCAGCAGAGATCTGGCGGGGGTTGACACAGATACGCAGTATTTT
TRBJ1-6 - TRBV10-3 - CAIRARGNNSPLHF TGTGCCATCAGAGCCAGGGGAAATAATTCACCCCTCCACTTT
TRBJ1-1 - TRBV4-2 TRBD1 CASSQVNRGQNTEAFF TGTGCCAGCAGCCAAGTGAACAGGGGGCAGAACACTGAAGCTTTCTTT
TRBJ2-2 - TRBV9 - CASSVELALNTGELFF TGTGCCAGCAGCGTAGAGTTAGCGTTGAACACCGGGGAGCTGTTTTTT
TRBJ1-4 - TRBV4-2 TRBD1 CASSRSGQGATNEKLFF TGTGCCAGCAGCCGATCGGGACAGGGGGCAACTAATGAAAAACTGTTTTTT
TRBJ1-1 - TRBV5-1 - CASSYPKQAGMNTEAFF TGCGCCAGCAGCTACCCAAAGCAGGCAGGGATGAACACTGAAGCTTTCTTT
TRBJ1-1 - TRBV19 - CATRAGTVLGTEAFF TGTGCCACGCGGGCGGGTACGGTCTTGGGGACTGAAGCTTTCTTT
TRBJ1-1 - TRBV27 - CASSRTRTNPYRENTEAFF TGTGCCAGCAGCCGAACCCGGACAAACCCTTACCGTGAGAACACTGAAGCTTTCTTT
TRBJ2-3 - TRBV13 - CASSSRPSIKDTQYF TGTGCCAGCAGCTCGAGGCCGTCGATCAAGGATACGCAGTATTTT
TRBJ2-1 - TRBV27 - CASSLEEPWTYNEQFF TGTGCCAGCAGTTTAGAGGAGCCTTGGACCTACAATGAGCAGTTCTTC
TRBJ2-3 - TRBV7-2 TRBD1 CASSLGGGLDTQYF TGTGCCAGCAGCTTAGGAGGGGGCTTGGATACGCAGTATTTT
TRBJ2-7 - TRBV6-2/TRBV6-3 - CASSYRGTYEQYF TGTGCCAGCAGTTACAGGGGAACCTACGAGCAGTACTTC
TRBJ2-7 - TRBV2 TRBD2 CARGGSGSSHEQYF TGTGCCAGGGGGGGTAGCGGGAGTTCCCACGAGCAGTACTTC
TRBJ2-3 - TRBV7-3 - CASSSLTGEGPDTQYF TGTGCCAGCAGCTCCCTGACAGGGGAGGGCCCAGATACGCAGTATTTT
TRBJ1-3 - TRBV5-1 TRBD1 CASSSGDRGRNTIYF TGCGCCAGCAGCTCGGGGGACAGGGGGAGAAACACCATATATTTT
TRBJ2-1 - TRBV29-1 - CSVLPGLLHNEQFF TGCAGCGTACTACCGGGACTCCTCCACAATGAGCAGTTCTTC